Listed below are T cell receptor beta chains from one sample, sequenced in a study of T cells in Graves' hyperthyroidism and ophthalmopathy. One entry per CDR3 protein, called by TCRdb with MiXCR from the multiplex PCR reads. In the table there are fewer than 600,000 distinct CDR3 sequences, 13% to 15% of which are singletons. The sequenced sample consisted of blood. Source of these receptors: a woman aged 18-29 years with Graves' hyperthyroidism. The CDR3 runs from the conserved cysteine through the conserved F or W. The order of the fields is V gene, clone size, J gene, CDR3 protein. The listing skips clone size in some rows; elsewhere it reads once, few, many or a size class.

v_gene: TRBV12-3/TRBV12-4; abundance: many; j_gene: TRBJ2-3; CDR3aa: CASSERLATNTDTQYF
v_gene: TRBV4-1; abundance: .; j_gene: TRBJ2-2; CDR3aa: CASSPSPGLGAGELFF
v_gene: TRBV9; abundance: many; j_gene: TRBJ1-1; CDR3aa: CASSPSSFGLNTEAFF
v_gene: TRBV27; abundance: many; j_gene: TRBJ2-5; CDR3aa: CASSTGTSATSSQYF
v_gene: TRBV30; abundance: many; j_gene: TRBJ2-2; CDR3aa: CAWDRGDGELFF
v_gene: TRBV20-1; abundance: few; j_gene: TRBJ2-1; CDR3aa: CSATTGTSGIVEQFF
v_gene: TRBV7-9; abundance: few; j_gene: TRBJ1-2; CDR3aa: CASSSPRGGNYGYTF
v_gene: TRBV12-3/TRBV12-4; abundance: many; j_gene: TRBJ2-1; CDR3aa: CASIESSYNEQFF
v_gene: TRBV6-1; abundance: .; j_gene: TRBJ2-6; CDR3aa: CASSRTGGSGANVLTF
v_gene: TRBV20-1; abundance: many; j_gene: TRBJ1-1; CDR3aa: CSAREQTMNTEAFF
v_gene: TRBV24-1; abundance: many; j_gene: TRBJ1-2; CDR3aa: CATSDPRQGVRGYTF
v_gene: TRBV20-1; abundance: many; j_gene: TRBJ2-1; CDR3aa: CSASGRAGNEQFF
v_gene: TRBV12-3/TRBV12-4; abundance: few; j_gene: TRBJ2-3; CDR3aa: CASSKGTSGRLDTQYF
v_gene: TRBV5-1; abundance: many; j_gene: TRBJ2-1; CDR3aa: CASSPPANRMLYNEQFF
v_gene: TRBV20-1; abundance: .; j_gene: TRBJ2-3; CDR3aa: CSARGPSGSVHTQYF
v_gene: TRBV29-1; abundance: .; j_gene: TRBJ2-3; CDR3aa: CSTRTDTQYF
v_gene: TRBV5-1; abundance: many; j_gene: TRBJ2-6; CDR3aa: CASSLEAYSPGANVLTF
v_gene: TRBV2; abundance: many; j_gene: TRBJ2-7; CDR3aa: CASSDVAGSSEQYF